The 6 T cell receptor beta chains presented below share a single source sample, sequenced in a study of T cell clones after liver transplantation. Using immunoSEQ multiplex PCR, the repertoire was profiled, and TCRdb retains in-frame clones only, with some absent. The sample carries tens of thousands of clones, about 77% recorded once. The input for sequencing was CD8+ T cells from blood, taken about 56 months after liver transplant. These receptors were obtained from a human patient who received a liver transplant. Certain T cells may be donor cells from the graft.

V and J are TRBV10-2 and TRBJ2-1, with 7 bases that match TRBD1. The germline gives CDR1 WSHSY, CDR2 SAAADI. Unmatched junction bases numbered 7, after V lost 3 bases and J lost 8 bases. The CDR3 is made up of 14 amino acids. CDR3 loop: CASSDRQGRDEQFF. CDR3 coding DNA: TGCGCCAGCAGTGACCGACAGGGTAGAGATGAGCAGTTCTTC.

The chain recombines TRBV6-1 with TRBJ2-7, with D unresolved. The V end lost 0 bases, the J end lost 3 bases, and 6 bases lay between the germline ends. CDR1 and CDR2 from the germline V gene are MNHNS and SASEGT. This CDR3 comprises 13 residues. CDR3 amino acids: CASSEARNYEQYF. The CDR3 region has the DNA TGTGCCAGCAGTGAAGCCAGGAACTACGAGCAGTACTTC.

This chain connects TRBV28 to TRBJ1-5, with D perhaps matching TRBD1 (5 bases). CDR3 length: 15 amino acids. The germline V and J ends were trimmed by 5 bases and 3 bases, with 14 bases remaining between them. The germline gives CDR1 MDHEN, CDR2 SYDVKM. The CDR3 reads CASSPVDSDNQPQHF. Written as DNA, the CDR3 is TGTGCCAGCAGTCCCGTCGACAGTGACAATCAGCCCCAGCATTTT.

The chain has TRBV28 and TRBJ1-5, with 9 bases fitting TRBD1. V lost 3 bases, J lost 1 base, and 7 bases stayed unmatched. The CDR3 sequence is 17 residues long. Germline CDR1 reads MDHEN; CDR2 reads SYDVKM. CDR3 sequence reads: CASSFWTGVGSNQPQHF. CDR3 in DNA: TGTGCCAGCAGTTTCTGGACAGGGGTGGGGAGCAATCAGCCCCAGCATTTT.

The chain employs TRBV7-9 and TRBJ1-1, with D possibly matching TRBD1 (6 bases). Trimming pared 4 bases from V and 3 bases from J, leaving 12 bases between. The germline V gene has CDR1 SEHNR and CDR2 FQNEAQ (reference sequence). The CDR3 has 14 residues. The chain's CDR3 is CASSWAGEHTEAFF. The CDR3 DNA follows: TGTGCCAGCAGCTGGGCAGGGGAGCACACTGAAGCTTTCTTT.

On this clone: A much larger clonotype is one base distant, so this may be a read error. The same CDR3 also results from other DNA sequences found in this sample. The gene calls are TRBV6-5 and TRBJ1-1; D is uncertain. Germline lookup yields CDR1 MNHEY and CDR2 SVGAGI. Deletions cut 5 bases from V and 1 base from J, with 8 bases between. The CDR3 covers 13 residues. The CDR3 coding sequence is TGTGCCAGCAGTGAAGGGAGGAACACTGAAGCTTTCTTT. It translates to CASSEGRNTEAFF.